Listed here is a single T cell receptor beta chain. Its matching antigen is unknown. These data are taken from a study of a mutant IDH1 vaccine in newly diagnosed glioma. Study-level background: Treated individuals were roughly 62% male and around 38% female, averaging about 40 years of age. The study, taken as a whole, reports: Pseudoprogression appeared unlinked to shifts in leading peripheral T cell clonotypes. Of the patients, 80% to 95% had vaccine-induced immune responses.

The CDR3 runs to 15 residues. Losses at the gene ends were 2 bases for V and 3 bases for J; bases not matched to a gene: 3. Germline values: CDR1 SEHNR, CDR2 FQNEAQ (reference sequence). Produced via immunoSEQ multiplex PCR; TCRdb's table is partial and in-frame only. This sample yields tens of thousands of clones, of which about four fifths are seen a single time; around 7% belongs to the top ten. As to time point: baseline, week 1 (first vaccination visit). Treatment denoted: pre-vaccination baseline after standard-of-care therapy. The source is a woman aged 50 to 60 with glioma. The sequencing used PBMCs, collected from a glioma patient treated with radiotherapy, temozolomide or both. The chain is built from TRBV7-9 and TRBJ2-2, with TRBD2 matching over 7 bases. The CDR3 sequence: CASSLFGGDTGELFF. The CDR3 DNA reads TGTGCCAGCAGCTTATTTGGGGGGGACACCGGGGAGCTGTTTTTT.